This T cell receptor (beta chain) appears in the sequencing data of a study of cytomegalovirus exposure and HLA in healthy donors. General observations from the study: Segments of the TCR beta V type were, in most cases, productive about 87% or about 30% of the time in an earlier analysis. Some TCR beta chains (roughly 150 of them) were listed as cytomegalovirus-associated.

Notes on this clone: The antigen is unknown.

The CDR3 has 14 residues. Trimming took 7 bases from V and 5 from J; bases not matched to a gene: 9. Germline-derived CDR1 and CDR2 are SEHNR and FQNEAQ (reference sequence). The PCR contained 60 Vbeta and 13 Jbeta primers. Clones were sequenced by immunoSEQ multiplex PCR, and TCRdb holds only the in-frame ones, with some missing. The sample records roughly 140,000 clones, approximately 84% being singletons. This receptor was identified in a woman between 18 and 29 years old in good health and CMV-seronegative. Input material: PBMCs. This chain joins TRBV7-9 and TRBJ2-5; 8 bases match TRBD1. The CDR3 region has the DNA TGTGCCAGCACCCAGGGGACAGGCGGGGAGACCCAGTACTTC. This translates into CASTQGTGGETQYF.